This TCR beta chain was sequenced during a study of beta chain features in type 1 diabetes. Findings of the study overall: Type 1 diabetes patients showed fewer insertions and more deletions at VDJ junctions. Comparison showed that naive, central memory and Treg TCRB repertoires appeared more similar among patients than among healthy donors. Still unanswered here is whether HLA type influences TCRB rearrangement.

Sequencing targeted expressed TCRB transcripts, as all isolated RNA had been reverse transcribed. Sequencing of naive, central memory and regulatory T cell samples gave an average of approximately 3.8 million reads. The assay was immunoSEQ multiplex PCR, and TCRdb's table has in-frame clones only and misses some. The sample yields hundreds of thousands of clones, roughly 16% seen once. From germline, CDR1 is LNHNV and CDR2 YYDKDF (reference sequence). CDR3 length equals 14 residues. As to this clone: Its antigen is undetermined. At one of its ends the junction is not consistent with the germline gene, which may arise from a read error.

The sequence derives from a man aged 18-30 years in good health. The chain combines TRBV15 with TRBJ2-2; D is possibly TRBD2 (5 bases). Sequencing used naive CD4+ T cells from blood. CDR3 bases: TGTGCCACCAGCAGGACTGCAAACACCGGGGAGCGGTTTTTT. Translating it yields CATSRTANTGERFF.